Presented here are 5 T cell receptor beta chains from one specimen sequenced in a study of cytomegalovirus exposure and HLA in healthy donors (dated by TCRdb to between 2016 and 2019). The library was produced with the immunoSEQ multiplex PCR assay. A mixture of 60 forward primers for TCR Vbeta segments and 13 reverse primers for TCR Jbeta segments was used in the multiplex PCR. TCRdb took over this immuneACCESS table, retaining in-frame rearrangements with V and J assigned. Such tables are incomplete; in checked studies, under half of the missing clones stem from an unresolved V gene, and the remainder is unexplained. Across this sample there are some 98,000 clones, with about 80% seen only once. The top ten clones comprise roughly 2% of the sample. Sequencing was performed on PBMCs. The receptors come from a man aged 40-55 years in good health and CMV-seronegative.

The J gene is TRBJ2-5, the V gene TRBV5-1; 9 bases match TRBD1. This CDR3 is built from 14 residues. The V gene's germline CDR1 is SGHRS and CDR2 YFSETQ. With 2 bases clipped from V and 4 bases from J, the junction kept 3 bases outside the gene matches. In nucleotides, the CDR3 is TGCGCCAGCAGCTTACAGGGGGCGCGAGAGACCCAGTACTTC. This translates into CASSLQGARETQYF. The full variable domain, rest sourced from reference TRBV5-1 and TRBJ2-5, is KAGVTQTPRYLIKTRGQQVTLSCSPISGHRSVSWYQQTPGQGLQFLFEYFSETQRNKGNFPGRFSGRQFSNSRSEMNVSTLELGDSALYLCASSLQGARETQYFGPGTRLLVL.

V usage is TRBV6-4 and J usage is TRBJ2-1, with D perhaps matching TRBD2 (6 bases). Germline CDR1 reads MRHNA; CDR2 reads SNTAGT. Trimming took off 5 bases at V and 6 bases at J, with 20 bases between the two ends. The CDR3 contains 16 residues. The CDR3 loop is CASSLHGEMEGNEQFF. The CDR3 bases are TGTGCCAGCAGTTTACATGGGGAGATGGAGGGCAATGAGCAGTTCTTC.

V usage is TRBV5-6 and J usage is TRBJ2-1, with D uncertain. Trimming pared 3 bases from V and 7 bases from J, leaving 11 bases between. The CDR3 is made up of 13 amino acids. Germline V lookup: CDR1 SGHDT, CDR2 YYEEEE. The CDR3 sequence: CASSSQLVNEQFF. The CDR3 region has the DNA TGTGCCAGCAGCTCCCAACTGGTTAATGAGCAGTTCTTC.

This chain connects TRBV9 to TRBJ2-3; D is possibly TRBD1 (5 bases). V lost 0 bases, J lost 2 bases, and 13 bases lay in between. CDR3 length: 16 amino acids. Per germline, CDR1 SGDLS and CDR2 YYNGEE. The CDR3 DNA sequence: TGTGCCAGCAGCGTAGTGCCAGGGCTAAACACAGATACGCAGTATTTT. It codes for CASSVVPGLNTDTQYF.

This chain links TRBV7-9 with TRBJ2-1; possibly TRBD2 for D (6 bases). The CDR3 contains 13 residues. The germline V gene has CDR1 SEHNR and CDR2 FQNEAQ (reference sequence). Trimming removed 3 bases at V and 10 bases at J, with 13 bases between. The CDR3 loop reads CASSFSSGGEQFF. CDR3 nucleotide sequence: TGTGCCAGCAGCTTTTCGTCTGGGGGGGAGCAGTTCTTC.